Sequencing of this T cell receptor (beta chain) was carried out in a study of Graves' ophthalmopathy and Graves' hyperthyroidism. From germline, CDR1 is MNHEY and CDR2 SVGEGT. The CDR3 length is 17 residues. V shed 4 bases and J 4 bases; nucleotides not matched to a gene: 13. This clonotype was counted at least ten times. Establishment of the diagnosis relied upon clinical symptoms, serum thyroxine, TRAb, thyroid ultrasound and orbital computed tomography. RNA transcripts yielded amplified TCR beta CDR3 regions. After a first-round RT-PCR with HTBI primers, a second-round multiplex PCR was run. TCRdb re-derived calls from the multiplex PCR reads in MiXCR, one entry per CDR3 protein. The sample consists of just over 600,000 distinct CDR3 sequences, 22% of them appearing once.

This TCR came from a woman aged 18-29 years with stable Graves' hyperthyroidism. Some clones in this sample may be carry-over from other donors' samples. Material for sequencing was peripheral blood. The chain uses TRBV6-2 or TRBV6-3 and TRBJ1-1; the match to TRBD1 covers 9 bases. CDR3 bases: TGTGCCAGCAGTTTTGGGACAGGGAGAATAGGGGGCACTGAAGCTTTCTTT. It encodes CASSFGTGRIGGTEAFF.